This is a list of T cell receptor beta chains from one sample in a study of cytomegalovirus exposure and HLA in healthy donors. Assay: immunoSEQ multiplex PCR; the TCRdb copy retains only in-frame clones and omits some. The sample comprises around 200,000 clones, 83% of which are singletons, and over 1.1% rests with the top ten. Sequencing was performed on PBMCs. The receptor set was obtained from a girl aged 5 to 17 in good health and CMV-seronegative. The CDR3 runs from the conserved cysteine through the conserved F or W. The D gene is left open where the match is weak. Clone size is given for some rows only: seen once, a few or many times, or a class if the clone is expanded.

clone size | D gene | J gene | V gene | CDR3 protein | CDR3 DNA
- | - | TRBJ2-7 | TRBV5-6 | CASSFRLAVAYEQYF | TGTGCCAGCAGCTTCAGGCTCGCTGTGGCCTACGAGCAGTACTTC
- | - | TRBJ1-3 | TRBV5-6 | CASSLGGLGGNTIYF | TGTGCCAGCAGCTTGGGGGGACTGGGGGGAAACACCATATATTTT
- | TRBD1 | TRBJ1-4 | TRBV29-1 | CSCTGGLQGGNEKLFF | TGCAGCTGTACCGGCGGACTACAGGGGGGAAATGAAAAACTGTTTTTT
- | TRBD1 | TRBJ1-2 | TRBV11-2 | CASSPPDRGSDGYTF | TGTGCCAGCAGCCCACCCGACAGGGGTTCTGATGGCTACACCTTC
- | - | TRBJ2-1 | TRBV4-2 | CASSPVILSSYNEQFF | TGTGCCAGCAGCCCAGTAATATTAAGCTCCTACAATGAGCAGTTCTTC
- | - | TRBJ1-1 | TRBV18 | CASSPSASEATEAFF | TGTGCCAGCTCACCTTCCGCCTCTGAGGCCACTGAAGCTTTCTTT
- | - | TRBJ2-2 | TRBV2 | CASSAMGVWNTGELFF | TGTGCCAGCAGTGCTATGGGAGTATGGAACACCGGGGAGCTGTTTTTT
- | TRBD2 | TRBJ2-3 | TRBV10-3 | CAISDQLAGGADTQYF | TGTGCCATCAGTGACCAACTAGCGGGAGGGGCAGATACGCAGTATTTT
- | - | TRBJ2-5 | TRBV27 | CASRWKSHETQYF | TGTGCCTCGAGGTGGAAGTCGCATGAGACCCAGTACTTC
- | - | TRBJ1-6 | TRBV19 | CATRQDINSPLHF | TGTGCCACTAGACAGGACATTAATTCACCCCTCCACTTT
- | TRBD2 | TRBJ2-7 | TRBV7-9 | CASSDQGLAASEQYF | TGTGCCAGCAGCGACCAAGGACTAGCGGCCTCCGAGCAGTACTTC
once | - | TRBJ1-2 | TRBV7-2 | CASSYARENYGYTF | TGTGCCAGCAGCTATGCCCGGGAAAACTATGGCTACACCTTC
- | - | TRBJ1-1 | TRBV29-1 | CSVLYRQNTEAFF | TGCAGCGTCCTTTACCGACAGAACACTGAAGCTTTCTTT
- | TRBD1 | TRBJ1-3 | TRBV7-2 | CASSPRTGTSGNTIYF | TGTGCCAGCAGCCCACGGACAGGGACTTCTGGAAACACCATATATTTT
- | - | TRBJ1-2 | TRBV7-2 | CASSPAGARSYGYTF | TGTGCCAGCAGCCCCGCGGGGGCGCGTTCCTATGGCTACACCTTC